This TCR beta chain was observed in a study of T-cell reconstitution after alpha-beta-depleted transplantation in children. The library targeted TCRbeta and was prepared with unique molecular identifiers. TCRdb reprocessed the PCR reads with MiXCR, giving one entry per CDR3 protein. The data contain 200,000 to 300,000 distinct CDR3 sequences, around 13% of them singletons. This clonotype was counted ten times or more. V lost 1 base and J 6 bases, leaving 9 bases between the germline ends. The length of the CDR3 is 13 residues. Germline CDR1 is SQVTM and CDR2 is ANQGSEA. This clonotype was sampled from a human donor who donated a stem cell graft to a child with acute lymphoblastic leukemia. The chain is built from TRBV29-1 and TRBJ2-2, with D perhaps TRBD2 (5 bases). Sequences were derived from PBMCs from the stem cell graft donor, sampled from the stem cell graft. The CDR3 is CSVEGRVPGELFF. CDR3 nucleotide sequence: TGCAGCGTTGAAGGGCGGGTTCCCGGGGAGCTGTTTTTT.